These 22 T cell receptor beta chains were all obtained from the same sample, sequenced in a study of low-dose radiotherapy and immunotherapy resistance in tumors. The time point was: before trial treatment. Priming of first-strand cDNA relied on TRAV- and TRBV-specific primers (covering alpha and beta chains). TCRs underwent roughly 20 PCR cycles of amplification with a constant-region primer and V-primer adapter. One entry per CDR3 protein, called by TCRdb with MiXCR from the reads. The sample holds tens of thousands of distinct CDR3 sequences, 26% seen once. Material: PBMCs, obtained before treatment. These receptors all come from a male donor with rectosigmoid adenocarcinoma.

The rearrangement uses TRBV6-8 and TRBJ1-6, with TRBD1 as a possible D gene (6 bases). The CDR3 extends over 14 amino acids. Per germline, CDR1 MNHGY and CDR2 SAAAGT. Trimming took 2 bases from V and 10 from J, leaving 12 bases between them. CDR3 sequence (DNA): TGTGCCAGCAGTTACAACAGGGTCGGATCACCCCTCCACTTT. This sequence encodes CASSYNRVGSPLHF.

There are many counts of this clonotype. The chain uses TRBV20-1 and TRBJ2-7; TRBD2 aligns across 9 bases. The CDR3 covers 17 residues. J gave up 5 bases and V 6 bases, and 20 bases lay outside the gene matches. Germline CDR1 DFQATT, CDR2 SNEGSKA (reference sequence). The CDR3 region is CSANLRGTSWTEDEQYF. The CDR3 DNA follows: TGCAGTGCCAACCTCAGGGGGACTAGCTGGACTGAGGACGAGCAGTACTTC.

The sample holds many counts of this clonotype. Here the CDR3 reads CASSQSTDKQYF. In DNA, the CDR3 is TGTGCCAGCAGCCAAAGCACCGACAAGCAGTACTTC. The chain uses TRBV16 and TRBJ2-7; D unclear. Trimming pared 2 bases from V and 8 bases from J, leaving 10 bases between. Germline CDR1 and CDR2: KGHSY and FQNENV. The CDR3 spans 12 residues.

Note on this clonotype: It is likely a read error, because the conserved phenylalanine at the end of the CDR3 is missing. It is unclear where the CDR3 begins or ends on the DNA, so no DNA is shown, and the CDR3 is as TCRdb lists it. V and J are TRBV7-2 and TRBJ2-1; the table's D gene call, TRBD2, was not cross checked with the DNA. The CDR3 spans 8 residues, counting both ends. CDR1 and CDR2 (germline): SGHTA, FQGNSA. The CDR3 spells CASSSRTS.

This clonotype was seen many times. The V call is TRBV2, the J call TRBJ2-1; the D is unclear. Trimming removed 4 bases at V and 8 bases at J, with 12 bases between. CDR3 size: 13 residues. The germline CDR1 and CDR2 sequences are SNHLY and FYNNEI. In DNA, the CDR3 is TGTGCCAGCAGTGTTGAGTACCGCGATGAGCAGTTCTTC. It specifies CASSVEYRDEQFF.

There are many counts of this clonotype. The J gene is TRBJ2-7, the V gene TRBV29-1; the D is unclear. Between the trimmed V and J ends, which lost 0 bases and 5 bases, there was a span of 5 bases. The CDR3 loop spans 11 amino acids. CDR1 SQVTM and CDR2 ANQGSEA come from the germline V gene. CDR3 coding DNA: TGCAGCGTTGAAGATCCGGACGAGCAGTACTTC. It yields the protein CSVEDPDEQYF.

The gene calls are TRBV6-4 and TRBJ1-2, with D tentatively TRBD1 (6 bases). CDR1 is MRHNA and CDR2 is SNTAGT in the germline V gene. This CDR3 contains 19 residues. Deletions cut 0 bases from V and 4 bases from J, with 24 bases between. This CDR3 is CASSDSSIHQGSGSYGYTF. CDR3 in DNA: TGTGCCAGCAGTGACTCTTCCATTCATCAGGGGAGCGGGAGCTATGGCTACACCTTC.

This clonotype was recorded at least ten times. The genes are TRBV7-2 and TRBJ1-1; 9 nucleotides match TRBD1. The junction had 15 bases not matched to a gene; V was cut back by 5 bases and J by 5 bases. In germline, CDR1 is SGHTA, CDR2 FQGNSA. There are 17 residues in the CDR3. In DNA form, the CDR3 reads TGTGCCAGCAGCCTGAGGGTACACAGGGGGCCAAGTACTGAAGCTTTCTTT. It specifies CASSLRVHRGPSTEAFF.

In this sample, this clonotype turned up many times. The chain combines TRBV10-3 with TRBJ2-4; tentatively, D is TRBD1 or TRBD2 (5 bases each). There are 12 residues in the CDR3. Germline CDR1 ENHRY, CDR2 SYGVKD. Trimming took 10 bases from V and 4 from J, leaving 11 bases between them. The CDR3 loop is CATGTEKNIQYF. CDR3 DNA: TGTGCCACTGGGACGGAGAAAAACATTCAGTACTTC.

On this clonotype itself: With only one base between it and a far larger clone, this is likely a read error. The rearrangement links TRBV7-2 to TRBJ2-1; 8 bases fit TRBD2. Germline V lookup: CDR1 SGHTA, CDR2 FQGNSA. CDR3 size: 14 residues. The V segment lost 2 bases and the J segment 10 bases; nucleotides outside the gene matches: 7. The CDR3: CASSLSGGAYEQFF. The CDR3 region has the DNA TGTGCCAGCAGCTTATCCGGGGGGGCCTACGAGCAGTTCTTC.

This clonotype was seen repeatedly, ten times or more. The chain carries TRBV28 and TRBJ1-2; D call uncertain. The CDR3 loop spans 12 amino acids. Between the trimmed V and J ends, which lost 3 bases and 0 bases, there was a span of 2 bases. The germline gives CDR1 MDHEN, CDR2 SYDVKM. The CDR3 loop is CASSLANYGYTF. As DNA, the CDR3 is TGTGCCAGCAGTTTGGCTAACTATGGCTACACCTTC.

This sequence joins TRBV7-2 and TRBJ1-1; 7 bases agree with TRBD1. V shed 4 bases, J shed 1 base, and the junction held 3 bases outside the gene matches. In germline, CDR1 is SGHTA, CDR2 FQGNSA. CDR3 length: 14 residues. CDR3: CASSYGTENTEAFF. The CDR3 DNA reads TGTGCCAGCAGCTACGGGACAGAGAACACTGAAGCTTTCTTT.

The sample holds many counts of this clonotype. CDR3 residues: CASTYRDRDPETQYF. CDR3 bases: TGTGCCAGCACCTACCGGGACAGGGATCCGGAGACCCAGTACTTC. The chain uses TRBV21-1 and TRBJ2-5; TRBD1, the D gene given by the table, was not confirmed from the DNA. TRBV21-1 is termed a pseudogene. The CDR3 is 15 amino acids.

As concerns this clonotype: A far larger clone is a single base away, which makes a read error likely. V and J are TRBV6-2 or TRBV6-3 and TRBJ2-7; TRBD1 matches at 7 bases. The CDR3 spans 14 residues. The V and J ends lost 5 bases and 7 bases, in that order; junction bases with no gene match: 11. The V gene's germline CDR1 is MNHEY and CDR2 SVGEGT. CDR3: CASSRQGPYNEQYF. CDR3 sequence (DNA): TGTGCCAGCAGTCGACAGGGCCCTTACAATGAGCAGTACTTC.

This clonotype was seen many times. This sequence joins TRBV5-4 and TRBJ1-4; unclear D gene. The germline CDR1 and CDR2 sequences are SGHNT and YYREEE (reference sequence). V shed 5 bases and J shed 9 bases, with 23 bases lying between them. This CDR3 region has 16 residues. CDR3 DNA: TGTGCCAGCAGTCGGGAGGGAGGCACCGGCCAGAAAAAACTGTTTTTT. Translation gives CASSREGGTGQKKLFF. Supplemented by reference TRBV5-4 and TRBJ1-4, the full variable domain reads ETGVTQSPTHLIKTRGQQVTLRCSSQSGHNTVSWYQQALGQGPQFIFQYYREEENGRGNFPPRFSGLQFPNYSSELNVNALELDDSALYLCASSREGGTGQKKLFFGSGTQLSVL.

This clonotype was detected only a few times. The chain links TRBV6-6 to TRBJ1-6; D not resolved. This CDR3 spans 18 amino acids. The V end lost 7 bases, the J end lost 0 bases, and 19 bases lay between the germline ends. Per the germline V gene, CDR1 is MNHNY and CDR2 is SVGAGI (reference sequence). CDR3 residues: CASTLESTVSSYNSPLHF. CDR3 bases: TGTGCCAGCACCCTTGAGTCGACCGTGAGCTCCTATAATTCACCCCTCCACTTT.

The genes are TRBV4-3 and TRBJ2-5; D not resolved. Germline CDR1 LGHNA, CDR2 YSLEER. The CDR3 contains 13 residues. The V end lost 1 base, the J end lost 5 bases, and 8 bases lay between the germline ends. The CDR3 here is CASSQGPLETQYF. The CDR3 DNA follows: TGCGCCAGCAGCCAAGGACCCCTTGAGACCCAGTACTTC.

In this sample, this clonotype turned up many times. The CDR3 nucleotides are TGTGCCAGCAGCAAATCCGGGGCCGGGGAGCTGTTTTTT. As protein: CASSKSGAGELFF. The rearrangement joins TRBV7-9 to TRBJ2-2; D perhaps matches TRBD2 (5 bases). The V end was cut by 5 bases, the J end by 6 bases, with 10 bases between. Germline lookup yields CDR1 SEHNR and CDR2 FQNEAQ (reference sequence). This CDR3 contains 13 residues.

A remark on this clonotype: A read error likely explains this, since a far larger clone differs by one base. The CDR3 DNA reads as TGTGCCAGCAGTGACTCTAGCGGGGGGGCCAATGAGCAGTACTTC. As protein: CASSDSSGGANEQYF. V gene TRBV6-4 combines with J gene TRBJ2-7; 11 bases match TRBD2. V was pared by 0 bases and J by 7 bases, with 5 bases of the junction left unmatched. The CDR3 extends over 15 amino acids. The germline CDR1 and CDR2 sequences are MRHNA and SNTAGT.

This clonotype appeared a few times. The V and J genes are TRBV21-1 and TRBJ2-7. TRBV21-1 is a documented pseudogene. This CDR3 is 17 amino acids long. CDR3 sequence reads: CASSKAKTTLTYSEQYF. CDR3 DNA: TGTGCCAGCAGCAAAGCTAAGACCACTCTTACCTACTCCGAGCAGTACTTC.

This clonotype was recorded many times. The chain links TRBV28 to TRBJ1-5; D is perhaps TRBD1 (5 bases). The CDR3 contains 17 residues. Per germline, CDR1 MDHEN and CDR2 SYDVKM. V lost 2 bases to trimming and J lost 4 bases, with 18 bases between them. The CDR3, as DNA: TGTGCCAGCAGTTTAGTTTATGTCGCAGGGTTAAATCAGCCCCAGCATTTT. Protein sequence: CASSLVYVAGLNQPQHF.

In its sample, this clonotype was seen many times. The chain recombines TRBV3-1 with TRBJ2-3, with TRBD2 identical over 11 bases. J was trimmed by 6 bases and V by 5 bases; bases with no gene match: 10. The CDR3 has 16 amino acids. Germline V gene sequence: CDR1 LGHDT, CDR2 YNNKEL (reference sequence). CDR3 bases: TGTGCCAGCAGCTATCTGACTAGCGGGATGCTGGATACGCAGTATTTT. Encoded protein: CASSYLTSGMLDTQYF.